The rows below give T cell receptor beta chains drawn from one sample of a study of T cells in Graves' hyperthyroidism and ophthalmopathy. TCRdb reprocessed the multiplex PCR reads with MiXCR, giving one entry per CDR3 protein. The table shows 300,000 to 500,000 distinct CDR3 sequences, with more than 12% occurring only once. What was sequenced was blood. The receptors were sampled from a man aged 45-65 years with Graves' ophthalmopathy. Each CDR3 is given with its conserved first and last residue. D genes are given only for firm matches. A clone size is listed for some rows: how often the clone was seen (once, few, many), or a class if it is expanded.

d_gene	v_gene	abundance	j_gene	CDR3nt	CDR3aa
TRBD2	TRBV6-1	many	TRBJ2-1	TGTGCCAGCAGTGAAGATCGGCGGGGGGGGGATGAGCAGTTCTTC	CASSEDRRGGDEQFF
-	TRBV30	-	TRBJ1-5	TGTGCCTGGAGGGCGGGGGGGGTAGGCAATCAGCCCCAGCATTTT	CAWRAGGVGNQPQHF
-	TRBV29-1	many	TRBJ2-5	TGCAGCGTTTTAAGGTGGCAGGAAAGACAAGAGACCCAGTACTTC	CSVLRWQERQETQYF
TRBD1	TRBV28	many	TRBJ2-7	TGTGCCAGCAGTCATACCGGGACAGGCTTCTACGAGCAGTACTTC	CASSHTGTGFYEQYF
-	TRBV6-2/TRBV6-3	-	TRBJ1-1	TGTGCCAGCTGTGGGGGCCCTAACACTGAAGCTTTCTTT	CASCGGPNTEAFF
-	TRBV13	many	TRBJ2-7	TGTGCCAGCAGCTTCCCGGGGAGAAGCTCCTACGAGCAGTACTTC	CASSFPGRSSYEQYF
TRBD1	TRBV27	many	TRBJ1-1	TGTGCCAGCAGAGGCCAGGGGGCACGAGACACTGAAGCTTTCTTT	CASRGQGARDTEAFF
TRBD2	TRBV6-2/TRBV6-3	-	TRBJ2-2	TGTGCCAGCAGTTACCTAGCGGGAGGGGGGAACACCGGGGAGCTGTTTTTT	CASSYLAGGGNTGELFF
-	TRBV5-1	many	TRBJ1-1	TGCGCCAGCAGCTTGGGCCCCCGGACCGCGAACACTGAAGCTTTCTTT	CASSLGPRTANTEAFF
TRBD2	TRBV19	-	TRBJ2-1	TGTGCCAGTAGTATCAGTCGAGGGGCTAGCGGGAGAAGCGAGCAGTTCTTC	CASSISRGASGRSEQFF
TRBD2	TRBV12-3/TRBV12-4	-	TRBJ2-4	TGTGCCAGCAGTTTGGCTAGCGGGAGGGGGGGAGCCAAAAACATTCAGTACTTC	CASSLASGRGGAKNIQYF
TRBD1	TRBV5-6	many	TRBJ2-1	TGTGCCAGCAGCCCAACCGGGACAGGGGTAACCGGGACTAACTACAATGAGCAGTTCTTC	CASSPTGTGVTGTNYNEQFF
-	TRBV3-1	many	TRBJ1-1	TGTGCCAGCGGAAAAAGTCCGGGACTCCCGAACACTGAAGCTTTCTTT	CASGKSPGLPNTEAFF
TRBD1	TRBV30	-	TRBJ1-1	TGTGCCTGGAGTCTGACAGGGGTGAACACTGAAGCTTTCTTT	CAWSLTGVNTEAFF
TRBD2	TRBV20-1	-	TRBJ2-3	TGCAGTTCCGGACTAGCGGGAGGAGGCATAGGAACGCAGTATTTT	CSSGLAGGGIGTQYF
-	TRBV2	many	TRBJ2-5	TGTGCCAGCAGTGAAGCCAACATTTATCCGGACTTC	CASSEANIYPDF
TRBD2	TRBV9	-	TRBJ2-1	TGTGCCAGCAGCGTAGGACTAGCGGGAGAAAATGAGCAGTTCTTC	CASSVGLAGENEQFF
-	TRBV11-2	many	TRBJ2-7	TGTGCCAGCAAGGGGCCTAACTACGAGCAGTACTTC	CASKGPNYEQYF